This T cell receptor beta chain was identified in a study of cytomegalovirus exposure and HLA in healthy donors. The study, taken as a whole, reports: Looking again later, the authors saw that most CMV-associated TCR beta chains seemed HLA-restricted.

The PCR had 60 Vbeta and 13 Jbeta primers. The data were produced by immunoSEQ multiplex PCR, yet TCRdb's version contains in-frame clones alone and is incomplete. This table has roughly 180,000 clones, 84% appearing once. With regard to this clone: Its antigen is undetermined.

Trimming shortened V by 6 bases and J by 2 bases, and 14 bases separated the two germline ends. Germline V CDR1 and CDR2: MNHEY, SMNVEV (reference sequence). This CDR3 is built from 15 residues. The V call is TRBV27, the J call TRBJ2-1; the D gene is possibly TRBD2 (6 bases). Input material: PBMCs. This receptor was taken from a girl aged 10 to 17 in good health and CMV-seropositive. CDR3 nucleotides: TGTGCCAGCAGCCTTCTTGCGGGAACCTACAATGAGCAGTTCTTC. It is translated as CASSLLAGTYNEQFF.